The 4 T cell receptor beta chains below all came from one sample that was sequenced in a study of CD8 T cells in Susac syndrome. Random hexamers served to reverse transcribe roughly 0.5 to 1 ug RNA. MiXCR, applied by TCRdb to the immunoSEQ multiplex PCR reads, yields one record per CDR3 protein. The sample includes 180,000 or so distinct CDR3 sequences, about 95% of them seen just once. The sample consisted of CD4+ T cells from PBMCs. The receptors shown here come from a human donor in good health.

V gene TRBV20-1 combines with J gene TRBJ1-2; D remains unclear. The CDR3 extends over 16 amino acids. Between the trimmed V and J ends, which lost 1 base and 4 bases, there was a span of 19 bases. Germline CDR1 is DFQATT and CDR2 is SNEGSKA (reference sequence). The CDR3 loop is CSARVNSPGSGYGYTF. CDR3 coding DNA: TGCAGTGCTAGAGTTAATTCCCCGGGTTCCGGCTATGGCTACACCTTC.

This CDR3 reads CSARDSAGVGYEQYF. The CDR3 DNA sequence: TGCAGTGCTAGAGATTCCGCGGGAGTGGGGTACGAGCAGTACTTC. The chain uses TRBV20-1 and TRBJ2-7; TRBD2 matches at 7 bases. V lost 0 bases, J lost 4 bases, and 9 bases stayed unmatched. The CDR3 is 15 residues long. Germline V gene data show CDR1 as DFQATT and CDR2 as SNEGSKA (reference sequence).

This clonotype was counted a single time. The J gene is TRBJ2-5, the V gene TRBV4-3, with TRBD1 matching 7 bases. This CDR3 is built from 14 residues. CDR1 LGHNA and CDR2 YSLEER come from the germline V gene. Trimming cost V 3 bases and J 5 bases; bases outside gene matches: 6. CDR3 nucleotides: TGCGCCAGCAGCCACACGACAGGGACGGAGACCCAGTACTTC. Translating it yields CASSHTTGTETQYF.

This sequence joins TRBV29-1 and TRBJ1-1, with a tentative D call TRBD1 (5 bases). The germline gives CDR1 SQVTM, CDR2 ANQGSEA. Trimming took off 6 bases at V and 10 bases at J, with 18 bases between the two ends. CDR3 size: 12 residues. DNA for the CDR3: TGCAGCGTAGTACCCACCCAGGGTAGAGCTTTCTTT. It encodes CSVVPTQGRAFF.